This entry features one TCR beta chain sequence. No cognate antigen has been identified for it. Per-base qualities were not stored, and no clone one base away is much larger. In total, just over 650 healthy bone marrow donors made up the cohort. At the time of sampling, every cohort member was nominally healthy, though immune exposures that went unrecorded were likely present. The donor was CMV seronegative and belonged to the group of 350 or so seronegative cohort members. A peripheral blood sample was collected from each donor, and TCR beta sequencing was performed on peripheral blood mononuclear cells. The Qiagen DNeasy Blood Extraction Kit was used to extract genomic DNA from the blood cell samples. The data originate from a study of cytomegalovirus exposure and HLA in healthy donors (dated by TCRdb to between 2016 and 2019). The study in broad terms: An earlier analysis of approximately 550 of the donors reported 250 to 300 Gb of sequence data and 120 million or so unique TCR beta sequences from 150 million to 200 million T cells. Among the roughly 390 genotyped donors, around 81% belonged to the genetic ancestry cluster associated with self-reported Caucasian donors. An early release that covered 640 HLA-typed donors contained approximately 290 gigabases of sequencing data and 80 million or so unique TCR sequences. To predict cytomegalovirus infection status, the study combined high-throughput TCR immunosequencing, statistical association of individual TCRs with disease status, and machine learning. An earlier analysis of around 580 of the donors used high-throughput TCR beta sequencing to judge whether each TCR beta V gene segment behaved as functional or pseudogenic. HLA typing covered class I and class II loci at four-digit resolution. Donor age, sex, ethnicity and CMV serostatus were compiled alongside the repertoire data. Using immunosequencing, the study profiled T cell repertoires from roughly 650 subjects and related those repertoires to cytomegalovirus serostatus. Genome-wide SNP genotypes for about three fifths of the roughly 670 donors were used in a later genetic analysis, which treated that subset as a discovery cohort. A later analysis re-analyzed previously published TCR beta repertoires from roughly 690 donors and added high-resolution HLA genotyping to study TCR occurrence patterns. Every repertoire in the discovery cohort had been generated on one and the same sequencing platform. Among 398 genotyped donors of the cohort, an average of about 240,000 unique TCR beta nucleotide sequences were sequenced per donor, roughly 20% of them non-productive. Because of strong linkage in the cohort, roughly five DR-DQ haplotypes were treated as single units for association and clustering. The study aimed to test whether cataloging public T cell receptors could reveal signatures of past pathogen exposure. Rather than drawing on any new phenotypic data, the later analysis identified candidate immune exposures from TCR beta sequences and the way those sequences occurred across donors. Typing coverage varied by locus: roughly 629-630 donors for A, B, C, DRB1 and DQB1; roughly 500 for DQA1; more than 600 for DPA1; roughly 470 for DPB1. Besides the first cohort of some 670 subjects, a separate validation cohort made up of roughly 130 different subjects was used. What the authors observed across the whole study: Sequencing depth was assumed to be roughly uniform across donors in the presence/absence analyses, though that assumption may not hold. Because HLA typing was missing for some donors at each locus, association tests included only the typed subset. Compared with the approximately 720-donor mean, donors in an Asian-associated ancestry cluster had fewer N-insertions in productive TCRs, according to a later genetic analysis. In vitro tests confirmed that a few of the cytomegalovirus-associated TCR beta chains recognize cytomegalovirus antigens. The earlier analysis of about 600 of the donors excluded around 17 rarely observed V segments, including chromosome 9 orphons, because counts were too low. Cytomegalovirus status was reported to be diagnosed by the classifier with high specificity and sensitivity in both the original and validation cohorts. In this cohort, only TCR beta chains were sequenced, and detectable features were limited by the absence of alpha or paired-chain data. According to a later analysis, parvovirus B19, influenza, CMV and Epstein-Barr virus appeared linked to several top co-occurrence clusters. A later analysis associated some 17,000 TCR beta sequences with specific HLA alleles at a false discovery rate of 0.05. The only immune exposure information available for the cohort was CMV serostatus. Most TCR sequences were observed very rarely across donors, whereas some public TCRs were present in many individuals. Strong co-occurrence of HLA alleles, especially DR and DQ, made assigning TCR associations to individual alleles difficult. In the study, around 160 TCR beta chains were listed as associated with cytomegalovirus. In a later analysis, HLA-associated TCR beta chains were found to be more clonally expanded and to have lower generation probabilities than equally common non-associated chains. Most CMV-associated TCR beta chains appeared to be HLA-restricted in a later analysis, and the HLA associations seemed to be driven largely by CMV exposure. In an earlier analysis of more than 500 of the donors, most TCR beta V segments appeared in productive rearrangements about 90% or about 30% of the time, broadly matching IMGT annotations. According to a later analysis, TCR association rates differed among HLA loci, with DRB1 alleles showing the most associated TCRs and HLA-C alleles showing the fewest. Linkage disequilibrium might explain the correlated functional status among segregating V segments, but an unknown experimental factor could not be excluded. A further reported finding was that TCR beta sequences accurately predicted the HLA-A and HLA-B alleles for most subjects in the first cohort. Because the 87-base-pair reads could not distinguish some IMGT-functional V segments, including TRBV6-2 and TRBV6-3, those segments were excluded. According to the authors, the approach could potentially be generalized to other disease states and immunological phenotypes. An association between a missense DCLRE1C variant and V-gene and J-gene trimming of TCR beta chains was found in a later genetic analysis and replicated in an independent cohort. The sequencing pipeline was judged likely to have produced a cluster of highly shared sequence variants as a technical artifact.

The method behind the library was the immunoSEQ multiplex PCR assay. A mixture of 60 forward primers for TCR Vbeta segments and 13 reverse primers for TCR Jbeta segments was used in the multiplex PCR. The CDR3 region of rearranged TCR beta genes was amplified from genomic DNA by a multiplex PCR assay. The amplified TCR beta libraries were sequenced on the Illumina HiSeq System as 87-base-pair reads. From the authors' description of their analysis: Across the 500 to 850 repertoires, a later analysis counted 80 million or so unique TCR beta chains, about 10 million of which were shared by at least two donors. To remove PCR and sequencing errors, raw reads were error-corrected and collapsed into unique sequences using a nearest-neighbor algorithm that merged closely related sequences. V, D and J gene segments were assigned by aligning CDR3 sequences to IMGT reference sequences. For a sequence to be retained, at least a six-nucleotide match to both a V gene segment and a J gene segment was required. Rearrangements were called productive when the CDR3 lacked stop codons and stayed in frame with V and J; all others were non-productive. CDR3 was defined according to IMGT convention as the region running from the second conserved V-encoded cysteine to the conserved J-encoded phenylalanine. The earlier analysis of 450 to 750 of the donors excluded any sequence lacking an unambiguous match to a single V gene segment. In an earlier analysis of roughly 500 of the donors, V segments were called functional above 56.7% productive rearrangements and were called segregating when the between-donor standard deviation exceeded 5%. A statistical classification framework was developed to diagnose cytomegalovirus status using the catalog of TCR beta chain sequences. In a later analysis, V and J genes were assigned by comparing TCR nucleotide sequences against IMGT/GENE-DB human TR gene sequences. Using the TCRdist pipeline, a later analysis assigned CDR3 sequences along with most-parsimonious VDJ recombination scenarios. In a later analysis, each TCR beta chain was defined by its CDR3 amino acid sequence together with its V-gene family, and reads lacking a unique V-gene family were excluded. As a way to deal with suspected cross-contamination and a sequencing artifact, a later analysis dropped approximately 570 nucleotide sequences that were highly shared and had low generation probability. In a later analysis, a clonal expansion index was calculated for each public chain from normalized within-repertoire ranks of inferred template counts. In a later analysis, generation probabilities were computed with a VDJ recombination model fitted to out-of-frame rearrangements, and the resulting probabilities were checked against IGoR. In a later analysis, TCR-TCR, TCR-HLA and TCR-CMV co-occurrence was scored with hypergeometric tests, and a repertoire-size bias correction was applied to TCR pairs. In a later analysis, false discovery rates were estimated by permuting HLA or CMV assignments 20 times. In a later analysis, co-occurring TCRs were grouped using DBSCAN, and TCRdist sequence similarity was added for clustering within HLA-allele-positive subsets. Repertoires with fewer than 30,000 or more than 120,000 public chains, plus five repertoires with anomalous nucleotide sharing, were excluded from co-occurrence clustering. This is the immuneACCESS table as TCRdb keeps it, with only in-frame sequences that have V and J called. A part of the clones is gone; compared with another copy, unresolved V genes explain less than half, and the rest is unexplained. The DNA was the basis for D and trimming; V, J and clone size are from that table. The sample includes under 55,000 clones, with 72% observed a single time. Around 8.4% of the sample comes from the top ten.

V loses 1 base of germline sequence and J loses 2 bases, and the interval between the two ends is 9 bases. The CDR3 numbers 15 residues from cysteine through phenylalanine. This entry keeps only the CDR3 DNA: 45 bases, framed from base 1. The germline V gene encodes CDR1 SGHTA and CDR2 FQGNSA. This sequence originates from a woman between 45 and 60 years old in good health and CMV-seronegative. The chain joins TRBV7-2 to TRBJ2-1, with TRBD2 tentatively as D gene (7 bases match). The sequenced sample was PBMCs. The DNA sequence reads TGTGCCAGCAGCTTAGACGGGGGGCCCTACAATGAGCAGTTCTTC. The resulting protein is CASSLDGGPYNEQFF.